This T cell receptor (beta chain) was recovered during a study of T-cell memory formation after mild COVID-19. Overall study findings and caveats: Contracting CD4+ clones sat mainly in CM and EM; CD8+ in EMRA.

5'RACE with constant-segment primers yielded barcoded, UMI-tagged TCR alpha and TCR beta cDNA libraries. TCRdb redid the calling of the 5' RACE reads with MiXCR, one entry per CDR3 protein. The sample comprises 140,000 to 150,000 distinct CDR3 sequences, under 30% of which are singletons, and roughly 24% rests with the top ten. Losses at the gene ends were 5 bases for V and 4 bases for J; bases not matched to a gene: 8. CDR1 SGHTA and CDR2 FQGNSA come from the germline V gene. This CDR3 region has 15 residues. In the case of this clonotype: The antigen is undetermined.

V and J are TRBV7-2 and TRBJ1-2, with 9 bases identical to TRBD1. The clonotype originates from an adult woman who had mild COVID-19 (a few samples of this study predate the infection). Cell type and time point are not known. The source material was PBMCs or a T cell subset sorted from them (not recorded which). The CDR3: CASSPVPGQGYGYTF. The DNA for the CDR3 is TGTGCCAGCAGCCCGGTGCCGGGACAGGGCTATGGCTACACCTTC.